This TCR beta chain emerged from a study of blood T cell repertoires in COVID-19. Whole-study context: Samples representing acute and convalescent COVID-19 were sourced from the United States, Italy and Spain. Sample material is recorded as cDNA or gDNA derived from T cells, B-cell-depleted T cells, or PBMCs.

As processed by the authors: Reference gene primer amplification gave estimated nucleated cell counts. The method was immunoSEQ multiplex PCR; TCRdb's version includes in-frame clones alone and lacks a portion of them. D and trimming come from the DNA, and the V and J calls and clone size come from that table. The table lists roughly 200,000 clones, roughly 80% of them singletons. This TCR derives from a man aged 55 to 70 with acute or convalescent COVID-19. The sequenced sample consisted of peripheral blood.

The CDR3 region is CASSPPQGKQFF. Here the CDR3 DNA reads TGTGCCAGCAGCCCACCTCAGGGGAAGCAGTTCTTC. The V call is TRBV7-3, the J call TRBJ2-1; D possibly corresponds to TRBD1 (6 bases). With 5 bases removed from V and 11 bases from J, the gap between germline ends came to 13 bases. This CDR3 is built from 12 residues. Germline V lookup: CDR1 SGHTA, CDR2 FQGTGA.